This TCR beta chain emerged from a study of CD8 T cells in Susac syndrome. An input of about 0.45 to 1 ug of RNA was subjected to reverse transcription using random hexamers. TCRdb re-analysed the immunoSEQ multiplex PCR reads in MiXCR, keeping a single row per CDR3 protein. The sample comprises roughly 170,000 distinct CDR3 sequences, approximately 94% of which are singletons, and around 0.09% rests with the top ten. Germline V gene sequence: CDR1 SGHRS, CDR2 YFSETQ. This CDR3 is 16 amino acids long. Losses at the gene ends were 5 bases for V and 7 bases for J; bases not matched to a gene: 13. This TCR derives from a human donor with multiple sclerosis. V gene TRBV5-1 combines with J gene TRBJ2-7, with 12 positions matching TRBD1. The sample was CD4+ T cells from PBMCs. CDR3 protein: CASSPVRDRGRREQYF. The CDR3 DNA is TGCGCCAGCAGTCCAGTCCGGGACAGGGGGCGTCGGGAGCAGTACTTC.